This is a list of T cell receptor beta chains from one sample in a study of blood T cell repertoires in COVID-19. Libraries were prepared by immunoSEQ multiplex PCR; TCRdb keeps only in-frame clonotypes and omits some of them. The sample contains some 86,000 clones, around 93% of which appear only once. Sequences were obtained from peripheral blood. These receptor sequences come from a human donor with active COVID-19. The donor label of this sample is uncertain. CDR3s include the opening cysteine and the closing phenylalanine or tryptophan. D genes are given only for firm matches. Expanded clones get a size class; other rows say once, few or many, or leave the size out.

D gene	clone size	V gene	J gene	CDR3 protein	CDR3 DNA
NA	NA	TRBV9	TRBJ2-7	CASSANRVDYEQYF	TGTGCCAGCAGCGCCAACAGGGTGGACTACGAGCAGTACTTC
NA	NA	TRBV5-5	TRBJ2-3	CASSLVSGTSTDTQYF	TGTGCCAGCAGCTTGGTCTCGGGGACTAGCACAGATACGCAGTATTTT
TRBD2	NA	TRBV6-5	TRBJ2-5	CATRDGGETQYF	TGTGCCACCCGGGACGGGGGGGAGACCCAGTACTTC
NA	NA	TRBV27	TRBJ1-5	CASSLQGDQPQHF	TGTGCCAGCAGTTTGCAGGGTGATCAGCCCCAGCATTTT
TRBD2	NA	TRBV4-3	TRBJ2-7	CASSQVLAGGAYEQYF	TGCGCCAGCAGCCAAGTTCTAGCGGGGGGGGCCTACGAGCAGTACTTC
NA	NA	TRBV5-1	TRBJ2-1	CASTTGPQGLGIYNEQFF	TGCGCCAGCACAACCGGACCGCAGGGACTCGGAATCTACAATGAGCAGTTCTTC
NA	NA	TRBV14	TRBJ2-7	CASSQDGDSGAYF	TGTGCCAGCAGCCAAGATGGCGACAGTGGAGCCTACTTC
NA	NA	TRBV9	TRBJ2-3	CASSVFRGEGGDTQYF	TGTGCCAGCAGCGTTTTTAGGGGTGAAGGGGGAGATACGCAGTATTTT
NA	NA	TRBV11-2	TRBJ1-2	CASSLGTQEYYGYTF	TGTGCCAGCAGCTTAGGTACCCAAGAGTACTATGGCTACACCTTC
NA	once	TRBV6-5	TRBJ1-1	CASSLREGGTEAFF	TGTGCCAGCAGCCTCAGGGAAGGGGGCACTGAAGCTTTCTTT
TRBD1	once	TRBV9	TRBJ1-1	CASSARQGRNTEAFF	TGTGCCAGCAGCGCCAGACAGGGGAGGAACACTGAAGCTTTCTTT
TRBD1	NA	TRBV27	TRBJ2-5	CASSPGTGPSGGQYF	TGTGCCAGCAGCCCAGGGACAGGGCCATCGGGGGGCCAGTACTTC
TRBD1	NA	TRBV4-1	TRBJ1-2	CASSLDRASGGYTF	TGCGCCAGCAGCCTGGACAGGGCCTCCGGAGGCTACACCTTC
TRBD1	NA	TRBV13	TRBJ1-2	CASSFAGGEGYTF	TGTGCCAGCAGCTTCGCAGGGGGCGAGGGCTACACCTTC
NA	NA	TRBV5-4	TRBJ2-3	CASSLEFERTDTQYF	TGTGCCAGCAGCTTAGAATTCGAGCGCACAGATACGCAGTATTTT
TRBD2	once	TRBV28	TRBJ2-3	CASSFSGGAGDTQYF	TGTGCCAGCAGTTTTAGCGGGGGGGCCGGAGATACGCAGTATTTT
TRBD1	NA	TRBV11-2	TRBJ1-6	CASSLVQGGNSPLHF	TGTGCCAGCAGCTTAGTACAGGGGGGTAATTCACCCCTCCACTTT
NA	NA	TRBV2	TRBJ1-2	CASVGQLANYGYTF	TGTGCCAGTGTCGGACAGTTAGCTAACTATGGCTACACCTTC
TRBD1	NA	TRBV6-5	TRBJ2-7	CASSLGQGGNEQYF	TGTGCCAGCAGTTTAGGACAGGGTGGCAACGAGCAGTACTTC
TRBD1	NA	TRBV19	TRBJ1-3	CASRRKGQGGNTIYF	TGTGCCAGTAGAAGGAAGGGACAGGGAGGAAACACCATATATTTT
NA	NA	TRBV9	TRBJ1-3	CASSPPVGNTIYF	TGTGCCAGCAGCCCCCCCGTCGGAAACACCATATATTTT
TRBD1	NA	TRBV3-1/TRBV3-2	TRBJ2-3	CASSQEIGQGADTQYF	TGTGCCAGCAGCCAAGAAATCGGACAGGGTGCAGATACGCAGTATTTT
NA	NA	TRBV6-1	TRBJ2-7	CASSEYGSHEQYF	TGTGCCAGCAGTGAATACGGGTCCCACGAGCAGTACTTC
NA	NA	TRBV5-1	TRBJ2-2	CASSLRVTGELFF	TGCGCCAGCAGCTTGAGAGTCACCGGGGAGCTGTTTTTT